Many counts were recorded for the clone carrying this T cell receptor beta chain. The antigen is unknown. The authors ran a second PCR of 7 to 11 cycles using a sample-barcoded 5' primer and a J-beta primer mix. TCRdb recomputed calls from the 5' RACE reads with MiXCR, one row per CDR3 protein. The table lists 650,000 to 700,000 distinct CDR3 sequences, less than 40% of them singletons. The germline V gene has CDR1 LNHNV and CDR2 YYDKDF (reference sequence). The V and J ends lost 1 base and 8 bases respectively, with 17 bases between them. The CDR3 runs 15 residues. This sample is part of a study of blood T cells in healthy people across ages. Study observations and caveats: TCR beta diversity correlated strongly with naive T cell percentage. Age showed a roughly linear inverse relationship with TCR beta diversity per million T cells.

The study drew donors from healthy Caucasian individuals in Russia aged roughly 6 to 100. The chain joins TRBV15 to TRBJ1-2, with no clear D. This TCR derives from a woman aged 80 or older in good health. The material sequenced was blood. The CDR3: CATSRGDRMGIGYTF. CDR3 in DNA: TGTGCCACCAGCAGAGGGGATCGTATGGGGATCGGCTACACCTTC.